These 9 T cell receptor beta chains were sequenced from one sample in a study of early T cells in non-severe SARS-CoV-2 infection. TCRdb ran MiXCR on the 5' RACE reads and lists one entry per CDR3 protein. In the table there are around 56,000 distinct CDR3 sequences, roughly 7.8% of which are singletons. The sample consisted of whole blood, taken at baseline. Every receptor here comes from an adult who was a healthcare worker with PCR-confirmed SARS-CoV-2 infection or an uninfected control (not recorded which).

This rearrangement joins TRBV21-1 to TRBJ2-1; the DNA was not compared with TRBD2, the D call given in the table. TRBV21-1 is recorded as a pseudogene. CDR3 length: 21 amino acids. The CDR3, as DNA: TGTGCCAGCAGCAAAAACTCGTTGCTAGCGGGACCCCTCAGCTCCTACAATGAGCAGTTCTTC. Its translation is CASSKNSLLAGPLSSYNEQFF.

This clonotype was found a few times. The chain carries TRBV7-3 and TRBJ2-7, with 8 bases that match TRBD1. CDR3 length: 15 residues. Germline V gene data show CDR1 as SGHTA and CDR2 as FQGTGA. The J segment lost 3 bases and the V segment lost 2 bases, leaving 6 bases of the junction unmatched. CDR3 region: CASSLWDRLSYEQYF. CDR3 bases: TGTGCCAGCAGCTTATGGGACAGGTTAAGCTACGAGCAGTACTTC.

The chain uses TRBV4-1 and TRBJ2-7; D might be TRBD1 (6 bases). V was pared by 3 bases and J by 6 bases, with 15 bases between. Germline CDR1 is MGHRA and CDR2 is YSYEKL. This CDR3 contains 14 residues. For the CDR3, the DNA is TGCGCCAGCAGCCAGGGCGTCCAGGGGCCCGAGCAGTACTTC. This codes for CASSQGVQGPEQYF.

This clonotype was detected many times. J is TRBJ2-3 and V is TRBV7-3; D ambiguous. CDR3 size: 14 residues. Per the germline V gene, CDR1 is SGHTA and CDR2 is FQGTGA. Between the trimmed V and J ends, which lost 0 bases and 0 bases, there was a span of 4 bases. CDR3 DNA: TGTGCCAGCAGCTTAACCCATAGCACAGATACGCAGTATTTT. It encodes CASSLTHSTDTQYF.

This clonotype was seen repeatedly, ten times or more. This chain links TRBV2 with TRBJ1-5, with a weak D call TRBD1 (6 bases). Trimming removed 3 bases at V and 7 bases at J, with 10 bases between. CDR3 length equals 13 residues. Germline CDR1 SNHLY, CDR2 FYNNEI. This CDR3 reads CASSEGARQPQHF. The CDR3 coding sequence is TGTGCCAGCAGTGAGGGGGCTAGACAGCCCCAGCATTTT. Filled out from reference TRBV2 and TRBJ1-5, the complete variable domain reads EPEVTQTPSHQVTQMGQEVILRCVPISNHLYFYWYRQILGQKVEFLVSFYNNEISEKSEIFDDQFSVERPDGSNFTLKIRSTKLEDSAMYFCASSEGARQPQHFGDGTRLSIL.

The chain joins TRBV12-3 or TRBV12-4 to TRBJ2-7, with 7 positions matching TRBD2. This CDR3 is built from 13 residues. V lost 3 bases, J lost 5 bases, and 4 bases stayed unmatched. CDR3 in DNA: TGTGCCAGCAGTTTTGCCAGCGGGGACGAGCAGTACTTC. This encodes CASSFASGDEQYF.

This clonotype was observed at least ten times. The chain is built from TRBV6-5 and TRBJ2-6, with D possibly called TRBD1 or TRBD2 (6 bases each). Germline lookup yields CDR1 MNHEY and CDR2 SVGAGI. The ends were cut back, 2 bases at V and 0 bases at J, with 11 bases in the middle. The CDR3 totals 17 residues. DNA for the CDR3: TGTGCCAGCAGTTACGGAGGAGGGGGCTCTGGGGCCAACGTCCTGACTTTC. Its protein product is CASSYGGGGSGANVLTF.

This chain joins TRBV12-3 or TRBV12-4 and TRBJ2-5; D gene uncertain. V shed 5 bases and J shed 1 base, with 14 bases lying between them. The CDR3 has 15 amino acids. CDR3 DNA sequence: TGTGCCAGCAGTCCCACCCGGCAGAGCCAAGAGACCCAGTACTTC. Translating gives CASSPTRQSQETQYF.

This chain uses TRBV11-2 with TRBJ2-1; no definite D call. Trimming removed 3 bases from V and 5 bases from J, with 5 bases in between. The CDR3 sequence is 12 residues long. The germline gives CDR1 SGHAT, CDR2 FQNNGV. In DNA form, the CDR3 reads TGTGCCAGCAGCTTCCATAACAATGAGCAGTTCTTC. It translates to CASSFHNNEQFF. The variable domain in full, with the rest retrieved from reference TRBV11-2 and TRBJ2-1, is EAGVAQSPRYKIIEKRQSVAFWCNPISGHATLYWYQQILGQGPKLLIQFQNNGVVDDSQLPKDRFSAERLKGVDSTLKIQPAKLEDSAVYLCASSFHNNEQFFGPGTRLTVL.